A single sample gave rise to the 32 T cell receptor beta chains below, sequenced in a study of PD-1 blockade in classical Hodgkin lymphoma. Documented time point: newly diagnosed, previously untreated cHL patient sample. Investigators isolated CD4+ T cells from thawed PBMCs through magnetic negative selection. Clones were sequenced by immunoSEQ multiplex PCR, and TCRdb holds only the in-frame ones, with some missing. The table has approximately 35,000 clones, 85% to 90% seen once. Sequencing used CD4+ T cells from blood. The receptor source for this set is a human donor with classical Hodgkin lymphoma.

The table lists this clone with a count of one. Here the CDR3 DNA reads TGTGCCAGCAGCTGGACTAGCGGGAGTTTCCCCTACGAGCAGTACTTC. Protein sequence: CASSWTSGSFPYEQYF. The V gene is TRBV11-2, the J gene TRBJ2-7; 13 bases agree with TRBD2. From germline, CDR1 is SGHAT and CDR2 FQNNGV. Trimming cost V 4 bases and J 2 bases; bases outside gene matches: 5. The CDR3 consists of 16 residues.

This sequence joins TRBV9 and TRBJ2-2, with 8 nucleotides matching TRBD2. V was pared by 4 bases and J by 9 bases, with 20 bases of the junction left unmatched. Germline V lookup: CDR1 SGDLS, CDR2 YYNGEE. The CDR3 length is 18 residues. The CDR3 nucleotides are TGTGCCAGCAGCTCGAGGGGGGCGGGAGGCGCCGAGGGGAGGGAGCTGTTTTTT. It encodes CASSSRGAGGAEGRELFF.

The count of this clone is one. The CDR3 region has the DNA TGTGCCAGTAGTAGACTCCTCGGCACCTTGGCCTCCGAGCAGTACTTC. Its protein is CASSRLLGTLASEQYF. V and J are TRBV19 and TRBJ2-7; D ambiguous. CDR1 LNHDA and CDR2 SQIVND come from the germline V gene (reference sequence). Trimming took 4 bases from V and 6 from J, leaving 22 bases between them. The CDR3 spans 16 residues.

The chain employs TRBV6-1 and TRBJ2-2; tentative D call: TRBD2 (5 bases). Germline loops: CDR1 MNHNS, CDR2 SASEGT. The ends were cut back, 7 bases at V and 2 bases at J, with 11 bases in the middle. CDR3 length equals 14 residues. DNA for the CDR3: TGTGCCAGCAACGAACGGGGAAACACCGGGGAGCTGTTTTTT. Translation gives CASNERGNTGELFF.

The chain carries TRBV18 and TRBJ2-2, with D perhaps being TRBD1 or TRBD2 (5 bases each). Germline loops: CDR1 KGHSH, CDR2 LQKENI. This CDR3 has 13 amino acids. Between the trimmed V and J ends, which lost 6 bases and 4 bases, there was a span of 9 bases. The CDR3 spells CASSPRGTGELFF. The CDR3 DNA reads TGTGCCAGCTCCCCGAGGGGCACCGGGGAGCTGTTTTTT.

This clone was observed once. The rearrangement uses TRBV5-1 and TRBJ1-5; D is ambiguous. The V gene's germline CDR1 is SGHRS and CDR2 YFSETQ. The CDR3 is made up of 14 amino acids. V lost 2 bases to trimming and J lost 6 bases, with 12 bases between them. This chain's CDR3 is CASSFAGLGQPQHF. The CDR3 region has the DNA TGCGCCAGCAGCTTTGCAGGTTTGGGTCAGCCCCAGCATTTT.

This clone has just one count. The chain joins TRBV18 to TRBJ2-3, with a possible D match to TRBD1 (7 bases). Germline V gene data show CDR1 as KGHSH and CDR2 as LQKENI. The CDR3 spans 15 residues. Deletions cut 3 bases from V and 2 bases from J, with 12 bases between. CDR3 in DNA: TGTGCCAGCTCACCCGCGGGACAGACCACAGATACGCAGTATTTT. Translation gives CASSPAGQTTDTQYF.

The chain couples TRBV5-4 to TRBJ2-7; the match to TRBD1 covers 8 bases. This CDR3 has 15 residues. Germline V gene sequence: CDR1 SGHNT, CDR2 YYREEE (reference sequence). The ends lost 4 bases at V and 5 bases at J; junction bases unmatched: 11. CDR3: CASSTRQGLRHEQYF. In DNA, the CDR3 is TGTGCCAGCAGCACTCGACAGGGGTTACGCCACGAGCAGTACTTC.

The chain is built from TRBV4-1 and TRBJ2-5; 11 nucleotides match TRBD2. The length of the CDR3 is 18 residues. Germline V gene data show CDR1 as MGHRA and CDR2 as YSYEKL. With 0 bases clipped from V and 5 bases from J, the junction kept 11 bases outside the gene matches. The CDR3 nucleotides are TGCGCCAGCAGCCAAGAGGGGGCCCTAGCGGGGGGCGTGGAGACCCAGTACTTC. It yields the protein CASSQEGALAGGVETQYF.

The chain carries TRBV28 and TRBJ1-4; D not resolved. CDR3 size: 17 residues. V dropped 3 bases and J dropped 0 bases, with 14 bases sitting between them. In germline, CDR1 is MDHEN, CDR2 SYDVKM. In DNA form, the CDR3 reads TGTGCCAGCAGTTTCTGGGAGGTTGCAACAACTAATGAAAAACTGTTTTTT. Protein: CASSFWEVATTNEKLFF.

The chain carries TRBV19 and TRBJ1-3, with a possible D match to TRBD1 (6 bases). The V end lost 4 bases, the J end lost 4 bases, and 14 bases lay between the germline ends. Germline-derived CDR1 and CDR2 are LNHDA and SQIVND (reference sequence). This CDR3 contains 15 residues. In DNA, the CDR3 is TGTGCCAGTAGTACAAACCCAGACAGGGGAAACACCATATATTTT. This codes for CASSTNPDRGNTIYF.

This sequence joins TRBV5-6 and TRBJ2-5, with 7 positions matching TRBD1. The germline gives CDR1 SGHDT, CDR2 YYEEEE. The CDR3 consists of 13 residues. Trimming removed 6 bases from V and 2 bases from J; junction bases left unmatched: 4. The chain's CDR3 is CASIHRGQETQYF. The CDR3 DNA sequence: TGTGCCAGCATCCACAGGGGACAAGAGACCCAGTACTTC.

The V gene is TRBV7-2, the J gene TRBJ1-1; D possibly corresponds to TRBD1 (5 bases). Per the germline V gene, CDR1 is SGHTA and CDR2 is FQGNSA. The CDR3 is 14 amino acids. V lost 4 bases and J lost 5, with 14 bases in between. This CDR3 reads CASSSQGRGTEAFF. As DNA, the CDR3 is TGTGCCAGCAGCTCCCAGGGCCGGGGGACTGAAGCTTTCTTT.

The chain employs TRBV10-3 and TRBJ2-1; D is ambiguous. The CDR3 length is 16 residues. With 3 bases removed from V and 5 bases from J, the gap between germline ends came to 17 bases. Looked up from germline, CDR1 is ENHRY and CDR2 is SYGVKD. In DNA, the CDR3 is TGTGCCATCAGTGATCCCGCCTTGGTGGCACACAATGAGCAGTTCTTC. This sequence encodes CAISDPALVAHNEQFF.

The chain uses TRBV5-1 and TRBJ1-2; 7 bases match TRBD1. Germline assignment: CDR1 SGHRS and CDR2 YFSETQ. This CDR3 contains 14 residues. V lost 4 bases, J lost 2 bases, and 5 bases stayed unmatched. CDR3 sequence reads: CASSREGANYGYTF. CDR3 in DNA: TGCGCCAGCAGCCGGGAGGGGGCGAACTATGGCTACACCTTC.

The chain links TRBV19 to TRBJ2-7; D gene uncertain. The CDR3 extends over 14 amino acids. Trimming shortened V by 3 bases and J by 1 base, and 10 bases separated the two germline ends. Germline-derived CDR1 and CDR2 are LNHDA and SQIVND (reference sequence). CDR3 in amino acids: CASSMYRESYEQYF. CDR3 DNA sequence: TGTGCCAGTAGTATGTATAGGGAATCCTACGAGCAGTACTTC.

The rearrangement uses TRBV5-1 and TRBJ2-5, with 11 bases identical to TRBD2. CDR1 and CDR2 (germline): SGHRS, YFSETQ. V trimming: 0 bases; J trimming: 4 bases; junction bases outside the gene matches: 11. This CDR3 comprises 18 residues. The CDR3 sequence is CASSLALAGGLRGETQYF. The CDR3 DNA is TGCGCCAGCAGCTTGGCCCTAGCGGGAGGCCTACGGGGAGAGACCCAGTACTTC.

This chain links TRBV29-1 with TRBJ2-1; D is undetermined. CDR1 SQVTM and CDR2 ANQGSEA come from the germline V gene. The V and J ends lost 0 bases and 5 bases respectively, with 11 bases between them. The CDR3 runs 14 residues. The CDR3 loop reads CSVEDRSAHNEQFF. The DNA for the CDR3 is TGCAGCGTTGAAGATCGGAGCGCCCACAATGAGCAGTTCTTC.

V usage is TRBV9 and J usage is TRBJ2-3; D is undetermined. V was cut by 4 bases and J by 5 bases, with 14 bases left in between. CDR3 length: 14 amino acids. Germline CDR1 and CDR2: SGDLS and YYNGEE. CDR3 coding DNA: TGTGCCAGCAGCACCTCATCTAGGAGAGATACGCAGTATTTT. It specifies CASSTSSRRDTQYF.

The rearrangement uses TRBV6-5 and TRBJ2-5; TRBD2 matches at 9 bases. J was trimmed by 5 bases and V by 5 bases; bases with no gene match: 3. In germline, CDR1 is MNHEY, CDR2 SVGAGI. The CDR3 sequence is 13 residues long. The CDR3 DNA sequence: TGTGCCAGCAGTCGAGGACTAGCGGAGACCCAGTACTTC. This sequence encodes CASSRGLAETQYF.

The chain recombines TRBV6-1 with TRBJ1-5, with a weak D call TRBD1 (5 bases). Trimming stripped 0 bases from V and 7 bases from J, with 10 bases between. CDR1 is MNHNS, CDR2 SASEGT, per germline. CDR3 length equals 14 residues. The CDR3 DNA sequence: TGTGCCAGCAGTGAAGCTGGGTGGGGGCAGCCCCAGCATTTT. Residues: CASSEAGWGQPQHF.

The V and J genes are TRBV15 and TRBJ2-7, with TRBD2 matching 10 bases. The junction had 8 bases not matched to a gene; V was cut back by 7 bases and J by 5 bases. Looked up from germline, CDR1 is LNHNV and CDR2 is YYDKDF (reference sequence). The CDR3 length is 14 residues. CDR3 loop: CATNIGLAVNEQYF. The CDR3 bases are TGTGCCACCAATATTGGACTAGCGGTAAACGAGCAGTACTTC.

The V gene is TRBV28, the J gene TRBJ1-1, with D possibly TRBD1 on 5 matching bases. The CDR3 sequence is 15 residues long. V lost 6 bases, J lost 4 bases, and 18 bases lay in between. CDR1 MDHEN and CDR2 SYDVKM come from the germline V gene. In nucleotides, the CDR3 is TGTGCCAGCAGATCAACCAGGGCACAGGTCACTGAAGCTTTCTTT. It encodes CASRSTRAQVTEAFF.

The J gene is TRBJ2-7, the V gene TRBV7-2; TRBD2 aligns across 11 bases. The CDR3 is 17 amino acids. The germline V gene encodes CDR1 SGHTA and CDR2 FQGNSA. Trimming took 1 base from V and 0 from J; bases not matched to a gene: 5. The CDR3 bases are TGTGCCAGCAGCTTAGTGGGTACTAGCGGGAGCTCCTACGAGCAGTACTTC. Residues: CASSLVGTSGSSYEQYF.

This clone occurred once. The V gene is TRBV5-1, the J gene TRBJ2-3; D might be TRBD1 or TRBD2, each matching 6 bases. The CDR3 sequence is 18 residues long. V was trimmed by 1 base and J by 1 base, leaving 19 bases between them. Germline CDR1 SGHRS, CDR2 YFSETQ. In DNA form, the CDR3 reads TGCGCCAGCAGCTTGAGTTGGGGGGCGACAGCTGGCACAGATACGCAGTATTTT. It specifies CASSLSWGATAGTDTQYF.

This chain connects TRBV18 to TRBJ2-7, with a tentative D call TRBD1 (5 bases). In germline, CDR1 is KGHSH, CDR2 LQKENI. Trimming took off 1 base at V and 0 bases at J, with 10 bases between the two ends. The CDR3 spans 15 residues. The CDR3 nucleotides are TGTGCCAGCTCACCACTTGGACACAGCTCCTACGAGCAGTACTTC. Amino acid sequence: CASSPLGHSSYEQYF.

This sequence joins TRBV29-1 and TRBJ2-5; D uncertain. Germline lookup yields CDR1 SQVTM and CDR2 ANQGSEA. The CDR3 has 12 amino acids. Trimming stripped 1 base from V and 3 bases from J, with 6 bases between. The CDR3 is CSVEGSEETQYF. In DNA, the CDR3 is TGCAGCGTTGAAGGCTCTGAAGAGACCCAGTACTTC.

The V and J genes are TRBV7-9 and TRBJ2-7; 9 bases are a match to TRBD2. Trimming cost V 5 bases and J 0 bases; bases outside gene matches: 2. The CDR3 loop spans 14 amino acids. Germline loops: CDR1 SEHNR, CDR2 FQNEAQ (reference sequence). The chain's CDR3 is CASSPGLASYEQYF. CDR3 sequence (DNA): TGTGCCAGCAGCCCGGGACTAGCCTCCTACGAGCAGTACTTC. Combining the CDR3 with reference TRBV7-9 and TRBJ2-7 gives the whole variable domain DTGVSQNPRHKITKRGQNVTFRCDPISEHNRLYWYRQTLGQGPEFLTYFQNEAQLEKSRLLSDRFSAERPKGSFSTLEIQRTEQGDSAMYLCASSPGLASYEQYFGPGTRLTVT.

This clone appeared a few times. This sequence joins TRBV5-1 and TRBJ1-2; D is uncertain. Germline lookup yields CDR1 SGHRS and CDR2 YFSETQ. V was shortened by 2 bases and J by 4 bases, with 12 bases between the two germline ends. This CDR3 is built from 14 residues. The CDR3 DNA sequence: TGCGCCAGCAGCTTAGGAGCAGAGTTCTATGGCTACACCTTC. Its protein is CASSLGAEFYGYTF.

V is TRBV6-1 and J is TRBJ1-1, with TRBD1 matching 8 bases. CDR3 length: 14 residues. Germline loops: CDR1 MNHNS, CDR2 SASEGT. J was trimmed by 4 bases and V by 6 bases; bases with no gene match: 7. The CDR3 DNA reads TGTGCCAGCAGCTTGCGGGACAGGTCCACTGAAGCTTTCTTT. Protein product: CASSLRDRSTEAFF.

The rearrangement uses TRBV7-2 and TRBJ1-6; TRBD1 matches 7 bases. This CDR3 spans 15 amino acids. Per germline, CDR1 SGHTA and CDR2 FQGNSA. V lost 4 bases and J lost 10; bases outside the gene matches: 10. The CDR3 coding sequence is TGTGCCAGCAGCTCCCAGGGGGTATTGAACTCACCCCTCCACTTT. Its protein is CASSSQGVLNSPLHF.

The chain has TRBV19 and TRBJ1-4, with a possible D match to TRBD1 (5 bases). Germline loops: CDR1 LNHDA, CDR2 SQIVND (reference sequence). V lost 5 bases to trimming and J lost 12 bases, with 13 bases between them. The CDR3 loop spans 12 amino acids. CDR3: CASSLLLGELFF. The CDR3 coding sequence is TGTGCCAGTAGTCTTCTCTTGGGGGAACTGTTTTTT.